Following are 3 T cell receptor beta chains from one sample sequenced in a study of vaccination and CD4 T cells after COVID-19. Treatment noted: approximately 9-day PBMC culture with coronavirus spike peptide pools or control peptides (ViraFEST assay). Collection of the unexposed donor's CD4+ T cells took place before the COVID-19 pandemic (2011-2018). Antigens of these TCRs are unknown. Scientists ran DNA taken from cultured CD4+ T cells through the Oncomine TCR Beta short-read assay for sequencing. Extraction of genomic DNA was performed on cultured CD4+ T cells. MiXCR, applied by TCRdb to the PCR reads, yields one record per CDR3 protein. The data hold approximately 9,300 distinct CDR3 sequences, with 30% to 40% observed a single time. The specimen was CD4+ T cells from blood, cultured in vitro. These receptors all stem from a human donor in good health.

This clonotype occurred once. V and J are TRBV19 and TRBJ1-5; D ambiguous. CDR3 length equals 13 residues. V was clipped by 3 bases and J by 4 bases, with 7 bases between them. CDR1 is LNHDA and CDR2 is SQIVND in the germline V gene (reference sequence). The DNA of the CDR3 is TGTGCCAGTAGTATCCGGGTAAATCAGCCCCAGCATTTT. Amino acid sequence: CASSIRVNQPQHF.

The DNA of the CDR3 is TGTGCCAGTAGTCTCCAGGGCCAAGAGACCCAGTACTTC. It yields the protein CASSLQGQETQYF. J is TRBJ2-5 and V is TRBV19; maybe TRBD1 (5 bases). Germline V CDR1 and CDR2: LNHDA, SQIVND (reference sequence). The CDR3 covers 13 residues. V was cut by 5 bases and J by 1 base, with 8 bases left in between.

The J gene is TRBJ2-3, the V gene TRBV18; perhaps TRBD2 as D (6 bases). This CDR3 has 16 residues. Germline lookup yields CDR1 KGHSH and CDR2 LQKENI. V dropped 2 bases and J dropped 2 bases, with 14 bases sitting between them. The CDR3 bases are TGTGCCAGCTCACCATGGCCCAAGCGGGTCACAGATACGCAGTATTTT. It yields the protein CASSPWPKRVTDTQYF.